A single sample is the source of the 21 T cell receptor beta chains below, sequenced in a study of cytomegalovirus exposure and HLA in healthy donors. The PCR used 60 Vbeta and 13 Jbeta primers. TCRdb's table, derived via immunoSEQ multiplex PCR, lists solely in-frame clones and lacks some. Its table lists over 100,000 clones. Source material: PBMCs. These receptors came from a man aged 18 to 30 in good health and CMV-seronegative.

The chain employs TRBV5-6 and TRBJ2-2, with 11 bases that match TRBD1. This CDR3 comprises 16 residues. In germline, CDR1 is SGHDT, CDR2 YYEEEE. Trimming removed 0 bases from V and 4 bases from J; junction bases left unmatched: 2. CDR3 region: CASSLGGQGVTGELFF. The CDR3 DNA is TGTGCCAGCAGCTTGGGGGGACAGGGGGTCACCGGGGAGCTGTTTTTT. Full variable domain (remainder filled in from reference TRBV5-6 and TRBJ2-2): DAGVTQSPTHLIKTRGQQVTLRCSPKSGHDTVSWYQQALGQGPQFIFQYYEEEERQRGNFPDRFSGHQFPNYSSELNVNALLLGDSALYLCASSLGGQGVTGELFFGEGSRLTVL.

V and J are TRBV7-2 and TRBJ1-6; D is ambiguous. The V and J ends lost 1 base and 3 bases respectively, with 7 bases between them. Germline V lookup: CDR1 SGHTA, CDR2 FQGNSA. CDR3 length: 15 amino acids. The CDR3, as DNA: TGTGCCAGCAGCTTAGAGGCAGGCTATAATTCACCCCTCCACTTT. Residues: CASSLEAGYNSPLHF.

The rearrangement links TRBV30 to TRBJ1-2, with D unclear. Germline V gene sequence: CDR1 GTSNPN, CDR2 SVGIG (reference sequence). The V and J ends lost 1 base and 8 bases respectively, with 11 bases between them. CDR3 length: 12 residues. The CDR3 nucleotides are TGTGCCTGGAGTGGTGGCCCGCGGGGCTACACCTTC. It translates to CAWSGGPRGYTF. The whole variable domain, remainder taken from reference TRBV30 and TRBJ1-2, is SQTIHQWPATLVQPVGSPLSLECTVEGTSNPNLYWYRQAAGRGLQLLFYSVGIGQISSEVPQNLSASRPQDRQFILSSKKLLLSDSGFYLCAWSGGPRGYTFGSGTRLTVV.

The gene calls are TRBV4-1 and TRBJ2-3; maybe TRBD2 (6 bases). The CDR3 has 16 residues. In germline, CDR1 is MGHRA, CDR2 YSYEKL. V was trimmed by 0 bases and J by 6 bases, leaving 16 bases between them. Here the CDR3 DNA reads TGCGCCAGCAGCCAAGAGAATCGGAGGGGACGGGATACGCAGTATTTT. It yields the protein CASSQENRRGRDTQYF.

This chain joins TRBV29-1 and TRBJ2-4; TRBD2 is a possible D gene (5 bases). The CDR3 loop spans 13 amino acids. CDR1 is SQVTM and CDR2 is ANQGSEA in the germline V gene. The V end was cut by 6 bases, the J end by 0 bases, with 9 bases between. The CDR3 protein is CSVAGRAKNIQYF. The CDR3 region has the DNA TGCAGCGTGGCGGGTAGAGCCAAAAACATTCAGTACTTC.

The rearrangement links TRBV28 to TRBJ2-5; D may be TRBD2 (6 bases). CDR3 size: 15 residues. Germline CDR1 reads MDHEN; CDR2 reads SYDVKM. The V gene lost 2 bases and the J gene lost 1 base, with 11 bases spanning the gap. The CDR3 DNA reads as TGTGCCAGCAGTTTAGACGGGGGAATCCAAGAGACCCAGTACTTC. Protein product: CASSLDGGIQETQYF.

The chain employs TRBV4-3 and TRBJ1-4, with no clear D. Germline loops: CDR1 LGHNA, CDR2 YSLEER. CDR3 length equals 11 residues. V dropped 1 base and J dropped 13 bases, with 7 bases sitting between them. This chain's CDR3 is CASSQGSGLFF. CDR3 sequence (DNA): TGCGCCAGCAGCCAAGGGAGTGGACTGTTTTTT.

This chain uses TRBV7-9 with TRBJ1-1, with a possible D match to TRBD1 (5 bases). Germline values: CDR1 SEHNR, CDR2 FQNEAQ (reference sequence). The CDR3 runs to 13 residues. V was trimmed by 8 bases and J by 4 bases, leaving 14 bases between them. The CDR3 reads CASGTGLGTEAFF. The CDR3 DNA reads TGTGCCAGCGGCACGGGACTTGGCACTGAAGCTTTCTTT.

J is TRBJ2-5 and V is TRBV5-4; TRBD2 aligns across 9 bases. The J call is in doubt because the DNA end fits TRBJ2-7 better. The CDR3 spans 13 residues. Germline-derived CDR1 and CDR2 are SGHNT and YYREEE (reference sequence). The CDR3 DNA reads as TGTGCCAGCAGGCAGGGACTAGCAGACGAGCAGTACTTC. The encoded protein is CASRQGLADEQYF.

V and J are TRBV28 and TRBJ2-7, with 8 bases aligning to TRBD2. CDR1 is MDHEN and CDR2 is SYDVKM in the germline V gene. V trimming: 8 bases; J trimming: 7 bases; junction bases outside the gene matches: 16. CDR3 length equals 15 residues. The CDR3 nucleotides read TGTGCCAGCGTCGTCGGGGGGGTTCCTTCCCCGGAGCAGTACTTC. It encodes CASVVGGVPSPEQYF. The variable domain in full, with the rest retrieved from reference TRBV28 and TRBJ2-7, is DVKVTQSSRYLVKRTGEKVFLECVQDMDHENMFWYRQDPGLGLRLIYFSYDVKMKEKGDIPEGYSVSREKKERFSLILESASTNQTSMYLCASVVGGVPSPEQYFGPGTRLTVT.

This rearrangement joins TRBV9 to TRBJ2-2; 8 nucleotides agree with TRBD1. This CDR3 is 16 amino acids long. The germline V gene has CDR1 SGDLS and CDR2 YYNGEE. Trimming removed 3 bases from V and 5 bases from J; junction bases left unmatched: 9. The CDR3 coding sequence is TGTGCCAGCAGCGCACCGGGACAGGTGATTACCGGGGAGCTGTTTTTT. Amino acid sequence: CASSAPGQVITGELFF.

This chain connects TRBV7-2 to TRBJ1-6; no clear D gene. Per the germline V gene, CDR1 is SGHTA and CDR2 is FQGNSA. Trimming shortened V by 5 bases and J by 0 bases, and 14 bases separated the two germline ends. This CDR3 comprises 17 residues. The CDR3: CASSTLPLSSYNSPLHF. The CDR3 DNA is TGTGCCAGCAGCACCTTACCCTTGAGCTCCTATAATTCACCCCTCCACTTT.

The chain links TRBV5-1 to TRBJ1-1; a possible D gene is TRBD1 (6 bases). This CDR3 spans 15 amino acids. Germline assignment: CDR1 SGHRS and CDR2 YFSETQ. Trimming pared 0 bases from V and 3 bases from J, leaving 12 bases between. The CDR3 DNA sequence: TGCGCCAGCAGCTTGGAGGGCAGGGGTCACACTGAAGCTTTCTTT. Translation gives CASSLEGRGHTEAFF.

V usage is TRBV5-1 and J usage is TRBJ2-5; 10 bases line up with TRBD2. The germline CDR1 and CDR2 sequences are SGHRS and YFSETQ. The length of the CDR3 is 15 residues. Germline trimming cut 5 bases from V and 2 bases from J; bases unmatched to any gene: 6. The CDR3 is CASSPTSGLQETQYF. The CDR3 bases are TGCGCCAGCAGTCCGACTAGCGGGTTACAAGAGACCCAGTACTTC. Filled out from reference TRBV5-1 and TRBJ2-5, the complete variable domain reads KAGVTQTPRYLIKTRGQQVTLSCSPISGHRSVSWYQQTPGQGLQFLFEYFSETQRNKGNFPGRFSGRQFSNSRSEMNVSTLELGDSALYLCASSPTSGLQETQYFGPGTRLLVL.

The chain links TRBV19 to TRBJ2-6; D not resolved. CDR1 and CDR2 from the germline V gene are LNHDA and SQIVND (reference sequence). The CDR3 has 14 residues. The V and J ends lost 7 bases and 7 bases respectively, with 14 bases between them. DNA of the CDR3: TGTGCCAGTACTCACCCAAGCTTCGCCAACGTCCTGACTTTC. Protein sequence: CASTHPSFANVLTF. The complete variable domain, with remaining parts taken from reference TRBV19 and TRBJ2-6, reads DGGITQSPKYLFRKEGQNVTLSCEQNLNHDAMYWYRQDPGQGLRLIYYSQIVNDFQKGDIAEGYSVSREKKESFPLTVTSAQKNPTAFYLCASTHPSFANVLTFGAGSRLTVL.

The chain uses TRBV6-1 and TRBJ1-2; D remains ambiguous. There are 15 residues in the CDR3. Germline-derived CDR1 and CDR2 are MNHNS and SASEGT. Trimming stripped 0 bases from V and 5 bases from J, with 13 bases between. The CDR3 coding sequence is TGTGCCAGCAGTGAAGCTGGTGCGACACCGTATGGCTACACCTTC. Protein sequence: CASSEAGATPYGYTF.

J is TRBJ2-7 and V is TRBV19; weak D call: TRBD2 (7 bases). CDR3 length equals 15 residues. V was clipped by 5 bases and J by 5 bases, with 19 bases between them. Germline CDR1 and CDR2: LNHDA and SQIVND (reference sequence). The CDR3 nucleotides are TGTGCCAGTAGTCCCGGACTAGGGGGTGTCAACGAGCAGTACTTC. It yields the protein CASSPGLGGVNEQYF. Based on the CDR3 plus reference TRBV19 and TRBJ2-7, the full variable domain is DGGITQSPKYLFRKEGQNVTLSCEQNLNHDAMYWYRQDPGQGLRLIYYSQIVNDFQKGDIAEGYSVSREKKESFPLTVTSAQKNPTAFYLCASSPGLGGVNEQYFGPGTRLTVT.

The J gene is TRBJ2-3, the V gene TRBV4-2; 7 nucleotides match TRBD2. This CDR3 has 19 residues. CDR1 is LGHNA and CDR2 is YNFKEQ in the germline V gene. The trim removed 4 bases at V and 1 base at J, leaving 17 bases unmatched. CDR3 sequence (DNA): TGTGCCAGCAGCCCGACTTATCCTCTAGCGGTGCGTCGCACAGATACGCAGTATTTT. It translates to CASSPTYPLAVRRTDTQYF.

The J gene is TRBJ1-6, the V gene TRBV7-8, with 11 bases identical to TRBD1. In germline, CDR1 is SGHVS, CDR2 FQNEAQ. The J segment lost 6 bases and the V segment lost 5 bases, leaving 3 bases of the junction unmatched. The CDR3 runs to 15 residues. Here the CDR3 reads CASSPDRGRNSPLHF. DNA of the CDR3: TGTGCCAGCAGCCCGGACAGGGGGCGTAATTCACCCCTCCACTTT.

The chain is built from TRBV5-4 and TRBJ2-7; TRBD2 aligns across 10 bases. Germline CDR1 reads SGHNT; CDR2 reads YYREEE (reference sequence). V gave up 4 bases and J gave up 5 bases; unmatched junction bases: 9. The CDR3 sequence is 15 residues long. The CDR3 bases are TGTGCCAGCAGCCCCAAGAGCGGGAGGGCGGACGAGCAGTACTTC. It translates to CASSPKSGRADEQYF. The entire variable domain, with the rest obtained from reference TRBV5-4 and TRBJ2-7, is as follows: ETGVTQSPTHLIKTRGQQVTLRCSSQSGHNTVSWYQQALGQGPQFIFQYYREEENGRGNFPPRFSGLQFPNYSSELNVNALELDDSALYLCASSPKSGRADEQYFGPGTRLTVT.

The rearrangement joins TRBV27 to TRBJ1-2; 7 nucleotides agree with TRBD1. Germline V gives CDR1 MNHEY, CDR2 SMNVEV (reference sequence). This CDR3 is 14 amino acids long. Trimming at V came to 8 bases and at J to 4 bases, leaving 10 bases not matched to a gene. The CDR3 region is CASSPGGIGYGYTF. In DNA, the CDR3 is TGTGCCAGCTCTCCAGGGGGGATCGGCTATGGCTACACCTTC.